One and the same sample provided the 29 T cell receptor beta chains below, sequenced in a study of CD4 T cell repertoires in COVID-19. Produced via immunoSEQ multiplex PCR; TCRdb's table is partial and in-frame only. The data show tens of thousands of clones, with around 82% seen just once and roughly 0.6% held by the top ten. The specimen comprised CD4+ T cells from peripheral blood, sampled after recovery from COVID-19. The origin of the receptors is a human donor who had COVID-19.

The chain has TRBV19 and TRBJ1-1; D call uncertain. CDR3 length equals 15 residues. Trimming left V 5 bases short and J 7 bases short, with 20 bases between. In germline, CDR1 is LNHDA, CDR2 SQIVND (reference sequence). The CDR3 DNA is TGTGCCAGTAGTCCCGGTGTCCGGCCTATGGGTGAAGCTTTCTTT. Translation gives CASSPGVRPMGEAFF.

The chain combines TRBV19 with TRBJ1-5, with a tentative D call TRBD1 (5 bases). Germline assignment: CDR1 LNHDA and CDR2 SQIVND (reference sequence). The CDR3 has 14 residues. Trimming pared 3 bases from V and 11 bases from J, leaving 17 bases between. The CDR3 is CASSMGEEPRAQHF. CDR3 sequence (DNA): TGTGCCAGTAGTATGGGGGAGGAGCCCCGGGCCCAGCATTTT.

The chain has TRBV2 and TRBJ2-2, with D possibly matching TRBD2 (6 bases). The germline V gene encodes CDR1 SNHLY and CDR2 FYNNEI. The CDR3 extends over 15 amino acids. Trimming pared 3 bases from V and 1 base from J, leaving 9 bases between. In DNA form, the CDR3 reads TGTGCCAGCAGTGAGGAAGCGGGGAACACCGGGGAGCTGTTTTTT. This sequence encodes CASSEEAGNTGELFF.

The chain carries TRBV5-1 and TRBJ2-1; no definite D call. CDR3 length: 18 amino acids. Germline-derived CDR1 and CDR2 are SGHRS and YFSETQ. V lost 0 bases, J lost 7 bases, and 23 bases lay in between. CDR3 sequence reads: CASSLEGWGWKYGNEQFF. The CDR3 DNA is TGCGCCAGCAGCTTGGAAGGATGGGGATGGAAGTATGGGAATGAGCAGTTCTTC.

This clone appeared a few times. The chain uses TRBV18 and TRBJ2-3, with 11 bases matching TRBD2. The V gene's germline CDR1 is KGHSH and CDR2 LQKENI. The CDR3 loop spans 16 amino acids. V lost 4 bases, J lost 2 bases, and 5 bases stayed unmatched. CDR3 DNA sequence: TGTGCCAGCTCACTTAGCGGGAGGGCATCCACAGATACGCAGTATTTT. It translates to CASSLSGRASTDTQYF.

V is TRBV29-1 and J is TRBJ1-2; 11 bases are shared with TRBD1. V lost 2 bases, J lost 4 bases, and 9 bases stayed unmatched. Per the germline V gene, CDR1 is SQVTM and CDR2 is ANQGSEA. This CDR3 has 16 residues. The DNA for the CDR3 is TGCAGCGTTGAACCCCGGGACAGGGGGGTCGGCTATGGCTACACCTTC. This gives the protein CSVEPRDRGVGYGYTF.

The gene calls are TRBV2 and TRBJ2-1; D is unresolved. The V gene's germline CDR1 is SNHLY and CDR2 FYNNEI. The V end lost 8 bases, the J end lost 5 bases, and 13 bases lay between the germline ends. This CDR3 comprises 13 residues. CDR3 sequence reads: CASGAELNNEQFF. CDR3 sequence (DNA): TGTGCCAGCGGCGCAGAACTTAACAATGAGCAGTTCTTC.

This chain uses TRBV4-2 with TRBJ2-7, with D maybe TRBD2 (5 bases). Looked up from germline, CDR1 is LGHNA and CDR2 is YNFKEQ. The CDR3 covers 15 residues. Trimming stripped 0 bases from V and 6 bases from J, with 15 bases between. The CDR3 DNA is TGTGCCAGCAGCCAAGATACCGGGGAAACCGGCGAGCAGTACTTC. Amino acids: CASSQDTGETGEQYF.

In the case of this clone: Other DNA sequences in this specimen translate into the identical CDR3. This chain links TRBV28 with TRBJ1-2; 7 nucleotides match TRBD1. Germline CDR1 MDHEN, CDR2 SYDVKM. CDR3 length: 13 residues. With V trimmed by 4 bases and J by 5 bases, 4 bases remained unmatched. This chain's CDR3 is CASSWTRGYGYTF. The CDR3 nucleotides are TGTGCCAGCAGTTGGACCAGGGGGTATGGCTACACCTTC.

The genes are TRBV6-6 and TRBJ1-1; D uncertain. Per germline, CDR1 MNHNY and CDR2 SVGAGI (reference sequence). The CDR3 covers 14 residues. V lost 2 bases, J lost 1 base, and 8 bases lay in between. CDR3: CASSYGYANTEAFF. CDR3 coding DNA: TGTGCCAGCAGTTACGGGTACGCGAACACTGAAGCTTTCTTT.

The rearrangement uses TRBV10-3 and TRBJ2-7, with 9 bases fitting TRBD1. The germline gives CDR1 ENHRY, CDR2 SYGVKD. With 9 bases clipped from V and 6 bases from J, the junction kept 6 bases outside the gene matches. The CDR3 totals 12 residues. In nucleotides, the CDR3 is TGTGCCATACACGACAGGGGGTCCGAGCAGTACTTC. This encodes CAIHDRGSEQYF.

The V and J genes are TRBV4-2 and TRBJ2-2, with 9 bases lining up with TRBD1. There are 15 residues in the CDR3. Looked up from germline, CDR1 is LGHNA and CDR2 is YNFKEQ. The V segment lost 4 bases and the J segment 5 bases; nucleotides outside the gene matches: 5. The DNA for the CDR3 is TGTGCCAGCAGCCCAAGGACAGGGGAAACCGGGGAGCTGTTTTTT. Amino acid sequence: CASSPRTGETGELFF.

This sequence joins TRBV5-4 and TRBJ2-6, with D unresolved. The CDR3 contains 17 residues. V was pared by 0 bases and J by 0 bases, with 10 bases between. CDR1 SGHNT and CDR2 YYREEE come from the germline V gene (reference sequence). The CDR3 sequence: CASSLAGISSGANVLTF. The CDR3 DNA reads TGTGCCAGCAGCTTGGCGGGCATTAGCTCTGGGGCCAACGTCCTGACTTTC. Full variable domain (remainder filled in from reference TRBV5-4 and TRBJ2-6): ETGVTQSPTHLIKTRGQQVTLRCSSQSGHNTVSWYQQALGQGPQFIFQYYREEENGRGNFPPRFSGLQFPNYSSELNVNALELDDSALYLCASSLAGISSGANVLTFGAGSRLTVL.

The chain joins TRBV5-1 to TRBJ2-3; 11 bases match TRBD2. J lost 0 bases, V lost 2 bases, and 5 bases had no gene match. Germline assignment: CDR1 SGHRS and CDR2 YFSETQ. The CDR3 has 17 residues. CDR3 sequence (DNA): TGCGCCAGCAGCTTCTCCGGGACTAGCGGTAGCACAGATACGCAGTATTTT. Its protein is CASSFSGTSGSTDTQYF. The full variable domain, rest sourced from reference TRBV5-1 and TRBJ2-3, is KAGVTQTPRYLIKTRGQQVTLSCSPISGHRSVSWYQQTPGQGLQFLFEYFSETQRNKGNFPGRFSGRQFSNSRSEMNVSTLELGDSALYLCASSFSGTSGSTDTQYFGPGTRLTVL.

This rearrangement joins TRBV10-2 to TRBJ1-1, with D possibly matching TRBD1 (5 bases). Germline CDR1 is WSHSY and CDR2 is SAAADI. The CDR3 totals 15 residues. Trimming took 7 bases from V and 1 from J, leaving 16 bases between them. CDR3 coding DNA: TGCGCCAGCACTAGCAGGGATAAGGGGAACACTGAAGCTTTCTTT. Translated: CASTSRDKGNTEAFF.

The genes are TRBV12-3 or TRBV12-4 and TRBJ2-5; D is uncertain. The CDR3 spans 12 residues. Trimming pared 6 bases from V and 3 bases from J, leaving 8 bases between. The CDR3 bases are TGTGCCAGCAGCTGGCAGAAAGAGACCCAGTACTTC. Protein product: CASSWQKETQYF.

This chain joins TRBV24-1 and TRBJ2-5; 9 positions match TRBD1. CDR3 size: 13 residues. CDR1 and CDR2 from the germline V gene are KGHDR and SFDVKD. The V segment lost 9 bases and the J segment 5 bases; nucleotides outside the gene matches: 6. This chain's CDR3 is CATSTGGRETQYF. The DNA for the CDR3 is TGTGCCACCTCTACAGGGGGCCGGGAGACCCAGTACTTC.

J is TRBJ2-3 and V is TRBV6-4, with D tentatively TRBD1 (6 bases). CDR3 length: 17 residues. In germline, CDR1 is MRHNA, CDR2 SNTAGT. V was trimmed by 5 bases and J by 2 bases, leaving 20 bases between them. Here the CDR3 reads CASSPLGSGTPTDTQYF. CDR3 coding DNA: TGTGCCAGCAGTCCGTTAGGGTCCGGGACACCCACAGATACGCAGTATTTT.

This clone has just one count. This rearrangement joins TRBV18 to TRBJ1-1; a weak D match, TRBD1 (6 bases). This CDR3 region has 13 residues. Germline loops: CDR1 KGHSH, CDR2 LQKENI. The ends were cut back, 5 bases at V and 0 bases at J, with 7 bases in the middle. The CDR3 region is CASSGGMNTEAFF. The CDR3 DNA reads TGTGCCAGCTCAGGGGGCATGAACACTGAAGCTTTCTTT.

The chain couples TRBV30 to TRBJ2-7; 8 nucleotides line up with TRBD2. The V gene end was trimmed by 2 bases and the J gene end by 4 bases; junction bases not matched to a gene: 7. Germline assignment: CDR1 GTSNPN and CDR2 SVGIG (reference sequence). CDR3 length equals 14 residues. Written as DNA, the CDR3 is TGTGCCTGGAGTCCGGGACTAGAAGGGTACGAGCAGTACTTC. Amino acids: CAWSPGLEGYEQYF. Drawing the rest from reference TRBV30 and TRBJ2-7, the complete variable domain is SQTIHQWPATLVQPVGSPLSLECTVEGTSNPNLYWYRQAAGRGLQLLFYSVGIGQISSEVPQNLSASRPQDRQFILSSKKLLLSDSGFYLCAWSPGLEGYEQYFGPGTRLTVT.

The chain uses TRBV6-5 and TRBJ1-2; 12 bases agree with TRBD1. Trimming removed 4 bases from V and 8 bases from J; junction bases left unmatched: 5. Germline CDR1 MNHEY, CDR2 SVGAGI. The CDR3 has 14 residues. The CDR3 sequence is CASSWGTGGGGYTF. In nucleotides, the CDR3 is TGTGCCAGCAGTTGGGGGACAGGGGGCGGAGGCTACACCTTC.

This clone was observed once. The rearrangement links TRBV5-1 to TRBJ1-2, with 8 bases that match TRBD1. The CDR3 is 16 residues long. Germline V CDR1 and CDR2: SGHRS, YFSETQ. The J segment lost 2 bases and the V segment lost 0 bases, leaving 6 bases of the junction unmatched. In DNA form, the CDR3 reads TGCGCCAGCAGCTTGGGGGGACAGGCGTCAAACTATGGCTACACCTTC. It translates to CASSLGGQASNYGYTF.

Here the CDR3 reads CASSLAGGHSGNTIYF. The CDR3 DNA follows: TGTGCCAGCAGCTTAGCCGGCGGGCACTCTGGAAACACCATATATTTT. The chain couples TRBV7-2 to TRBJ1-3, with D hard to call. This CDR3 region has 16 residues. Trimming took 0 bases from V and 0 from J, leaving 9 bases between them. Germline CDR1 and CDR2: SGHTA and FQGNSA.

The gene calls are TRBV19 and TRBJ2-1; 12 nucleotides align to TRBD2. The CDR3 runs to 15 residues. J gave up 7 bases and V 6 bases, and 7 bases lay outside the gene matches. CDR1 is LNHDA, CDR2 SQIVND, per germline (reference sequence). The CDR3 bases are TGTGCCAGTAGAGACCTAGCGGGGGGGCTGAATGAGCAGTTCTTC. This translates into CASRDLAGGLNEQFF.

The V call is TRBV7-9, the J call TRBJ2-3; D is unresolved. Trimming left V 5 bases short and J 5 bases short, with 11 bases between. The germline gives CDR1 SEHNR, CDR2 FQNEAQ (reference sequence). CDR3 length: 13 amino acids. CDR3 protein: CASSRILGDTQYF. CDR3 nucleotide sequence: TGTGCCAGCAGCCGAATCCTAGGAGATACGCAGTATTTT.

Turning to this clone: This CDR3 is also generated by other DNA sequences in the sample. This chain links TRBV5-1 with TRBJ2-2; no clear D. Germline V gene lookup returns CDR1 SGHRS and CDR2 YFSETQ. The CDR3 totals 14 residues. Trimming took 0 bases from V and 3 from J, leaving 6 bases between them. CDR3 DNA: TGCGCCAGCAGCTTGGGGCTTGACACCGGGGAGCTGTTTTTT. Encoded protein: CASSLGLDTGELFF.

The count of this clone is one. This chain uses TRBV5-4 with TRBJ2-1, with 8 bases identical to TRBD2. With 4 bases clipped from V and 4 bases from J, the junction kept 7 bases outside the gene matches. Germline CDR1 and CDR2: SGHNT and YYREEE (reference sequence). The CDR3 length is 15 residues. This chain's CDR3 is CASSPRGLDYNEQFF. The CDR3 nucleotides read TGTGCCAGCAGCCCCAGGGGACTAGATTACAATGAGCAGTTCTTC.

This chain joins TRBV28 and TRBJ1-3, with TRBD1 matching 7 bases. The CDR3 length is 16 residues. Germline trimming cut 6 bases from V and 1 base from J; bases unmatched to any gene: 9. CDR1 MDHEN and CDR2 SYDVKM come from the germline V gene. Written as DNA, the CDR3 is TGTGCCAGCAGCTCGGGACAGATCTCTTCTGGAAACACCATATATTTT. It is translated as CASSSGQISSGNTIYF.

This clone was seen more than once but under ten times. The genes are TRBV5-1 and TRBJ2-7, with D tentatively TRBD1 (6 bases). The CDR3 sequence is 12 residues long. Germline V lookup: CDR1 SGHRS, CDR2 YFSETQ. V gave up 4 bases and J gave up 5 bases, with 10 bases separating them. CDR3 protein: CASSTTGHEQYF. CDR3 nucleotides: TGCGCCAGCAGCACGACAGGTCACGAGCAGTACTTC. The full variable domain, rest sourced from reference TRBV5-1 and TRBJ2-7, is KAGVTQTPRYLIKTRGQQVTLSCSPISGHRSVSWYQQTPGQGLQFLFEYFSETQRNKGNFPGRFSGRQFSNSRSEMNVSTLELGDSALYLCASSTTGHEQYFGPGTRLTVT.